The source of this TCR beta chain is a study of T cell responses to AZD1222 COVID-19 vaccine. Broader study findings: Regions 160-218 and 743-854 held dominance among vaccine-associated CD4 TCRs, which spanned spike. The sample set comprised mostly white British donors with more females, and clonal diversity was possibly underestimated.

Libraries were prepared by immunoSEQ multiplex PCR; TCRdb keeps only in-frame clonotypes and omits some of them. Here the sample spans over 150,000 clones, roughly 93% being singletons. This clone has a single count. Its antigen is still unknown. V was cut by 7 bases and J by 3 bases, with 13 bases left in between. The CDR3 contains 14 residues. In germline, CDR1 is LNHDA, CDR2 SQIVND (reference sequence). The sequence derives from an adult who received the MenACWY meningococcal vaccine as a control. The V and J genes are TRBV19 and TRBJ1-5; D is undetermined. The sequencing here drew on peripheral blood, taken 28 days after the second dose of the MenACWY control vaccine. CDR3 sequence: CASNTGGNNQPQHF. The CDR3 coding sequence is TGTGCCAGTAACACGGGCGGGAACAATCAGCCCCAGCATTTT.